This T cell receptor beta chain emerged from a study of blood T cells in healthy people across ages (dated by TCRdb to between 2015 and 2016). About the study as a whole: In model experiments, roughly one uniquely barcoded TCR beta cDNA molecule per two T cells was captured by template switching. To avoid experimental bias, donors of different ages were distributed randomly across sequencing lanes. The study analyzed two additional independent replicas of 1 million unique cDNA reads from the same blood draw for two donors, one aged 18 to 30 and one aged 80 or older. Donors were grouped into four age groups: young (average 16 years), middle-aged (39), aged (about 60) and long-lived (about 89). To track age-related changes in TCR beta repertoire diversity, the study relied on deep sequencing normalized with unique cDNA molecular identifiers.

Concerning this clonotype: Its antigen is still unknown. Base qualities are missing; no much larger clone stands one base away.

The protocol used for the library was 5' RACE. Sequencing took place on an Illumina HiSeq 2500. The second PCR ran for about 6 to 12 cycles and used a J-beta primer mix along with a sample-barcoded 5' primer. Each TCR beta cDNA molecule received a unique molecular identifier from a template-switch 5' adaptor carrying 12 random nucleotides. Each sample yielded at least 2.5 million CDR3-containing paired-end reads. All of the RNA was converted into first-strand cDNA using the Mint cDNA synthesis kit, with a TRBC-specific oligonucleotide serving as the primer. All cDNA was treated with uracil-DNA glycosylase and then went through a first 18-cycle PCR with the universal primers M1SS and BC2_uni_R. The authors processed their data as follows. For normalization, 1 million high-quality reads were randomly selected from each sample, with every read carrying a distinct molecular identifier. Reads with shared molecular identifiers were discarded instead of being binned into consensus sequences. MiTCR, set to a Q25 quality threshold and the strictest error-elimination algorithm, was used for CDR3 identification, clonotype clustering and error correction. A nonparametric unseen species model with Euler transformation was used to estimate a lower bound on total TCR beta diversity. The public sequencing data were trimmed at Q25 with fastp and processed into clonotypes with MiXCR by TCRdb, which kept only in-frame beta chains. For every CDR3 protein sequence, its rows merge into one entry that carries the most common genes and DNA. The authors' filters were not applied to this entry. Across this sample there are some 1,500,000 distinct CDR3 sequences, with under 55% seen only once. Of the sample, over 3.5% falls within the top ten clones.

The CDR3 holds 16 amino acids from the cysteine to the phenylalanine. Only the CDR3 portion is preserved as DNA: 48 bases, with reading frame beginning at the first base. Compared with germline, V lacks 2 bases and J lacks 1 base; bases without a gene match: 8. Via the germline V gene, CDR1 is SGHRS and CDR2 YFSETQ. Donors were approximately 42 systemically healthy Caucasian individuals from Russia aged roughly 6 to 90 years. Each donor gave ten milliliters of peripheral blood, collected into EDTA-treated Vacutainer tubes. Ficoll-Paque density-gradient centrifugation was used to isolate PBMCs, with at least 6.5 million obtained per sample. Total RNA was extracted from PBMCs with Trizol reagent, with at least 6 micrograms obtained per sample. Naive CD45RAhigh/CD27high T cell percentages were measured by flow cytometry on a PBMC aliquot from every donor. General findings and caveats noted by the study authors: Compared with the aged group, the long-lived group had more naive CD4+ T cells, fewer expanded clones and increased TCR diversity, suggesting age selection. Bulk unsorted PBMC profiling prevented conclusive comparison of naive and antigen-experienced compartments. Donor CMV infection status was unknown, potentially confounding age-related changes in expanded clonotypes. Total diversity estimates from one million sequenced T cells were considered lower bounds and underestimates. Observed TCR beta diversity correlated strongly with the percentage of naive T cells measured by flow cytometry. Observed TCR beta diversity per million T cells fell roughly linearly with age, and a significant reduction was already apparent by age about 36.

The source of this sequence is a woman aged 18-30 years in good health. Sequenced: blood. Here the chain combines TRBV5-1 and TRBJ1-1; 7 bases in the middle match TRBD1. The CDR3 region has the sequence CASSLRTTGRNTEAFF. The bases read TGCGCCAGCAGCTTACGAACGACAGGGAGGAACACTGAAGCTTTCTTT.